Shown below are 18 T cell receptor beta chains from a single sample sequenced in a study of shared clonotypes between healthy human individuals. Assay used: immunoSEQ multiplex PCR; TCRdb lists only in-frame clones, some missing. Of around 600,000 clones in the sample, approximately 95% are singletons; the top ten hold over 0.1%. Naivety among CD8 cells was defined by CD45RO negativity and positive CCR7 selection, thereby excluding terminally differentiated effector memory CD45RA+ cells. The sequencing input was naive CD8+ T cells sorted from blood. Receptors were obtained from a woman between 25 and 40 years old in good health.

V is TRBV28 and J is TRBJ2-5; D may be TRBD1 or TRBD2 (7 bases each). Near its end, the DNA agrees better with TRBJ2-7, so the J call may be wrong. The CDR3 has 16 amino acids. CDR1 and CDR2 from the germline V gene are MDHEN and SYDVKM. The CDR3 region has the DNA TGTGCCAGTACTAATCGGGGGGCGGGACAGACCCACGAGCAGTACTTC. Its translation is CASTNRGAGQTHEQYF.

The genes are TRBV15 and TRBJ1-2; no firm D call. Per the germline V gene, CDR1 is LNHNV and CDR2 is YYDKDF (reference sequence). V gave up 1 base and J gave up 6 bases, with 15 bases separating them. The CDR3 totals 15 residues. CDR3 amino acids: CATSRGPGSVDGYTF. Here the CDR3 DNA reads TGTGCCACCAGCAGAGGTCCGGGTTCAGTCGATGGCTACACCTTC. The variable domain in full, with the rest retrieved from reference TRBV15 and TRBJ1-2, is DAMVIQNPRYQVTQFGKPVTLSCSQTLNHNVMYWYQQKSSQAPKLLFHYYDKDFNNEADTPDNFQSRRPNTSFCFLDIRSPGLGDTAMYLCATSRGPGSVDGYTFGSGTRLTVV.

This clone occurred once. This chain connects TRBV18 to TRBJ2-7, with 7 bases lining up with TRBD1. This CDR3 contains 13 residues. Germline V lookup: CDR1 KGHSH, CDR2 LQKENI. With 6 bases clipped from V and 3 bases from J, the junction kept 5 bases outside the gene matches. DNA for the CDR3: TGTGCCAGCTCTATAGGACAGGTCTACGAGCAGTACTTC. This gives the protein CASSIGQVYEQYF.

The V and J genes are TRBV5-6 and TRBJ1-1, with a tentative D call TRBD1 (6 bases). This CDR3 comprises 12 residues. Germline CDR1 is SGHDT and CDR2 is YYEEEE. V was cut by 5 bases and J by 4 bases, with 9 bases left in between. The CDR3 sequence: CASRIGGTEAFF. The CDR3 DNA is TGTGCCAGCAGAATAGGGGGCACTGAAGCTTTCTTT.

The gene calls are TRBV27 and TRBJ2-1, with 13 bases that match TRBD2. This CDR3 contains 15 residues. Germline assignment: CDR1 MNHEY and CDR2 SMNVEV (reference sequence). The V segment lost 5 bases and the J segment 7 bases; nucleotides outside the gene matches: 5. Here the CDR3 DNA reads TGTGCCAGCAGTCAACTAGCGGGAGGGGGGAATGAGCAGTTCTTC. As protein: CASSQLAGGGNEQFF.

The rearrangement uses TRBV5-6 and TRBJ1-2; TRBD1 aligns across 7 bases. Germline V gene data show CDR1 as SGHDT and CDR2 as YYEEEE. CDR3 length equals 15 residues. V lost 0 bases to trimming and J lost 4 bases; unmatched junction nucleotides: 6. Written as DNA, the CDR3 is TGTGCCAGCAGCTTGGGGGGACAGTCTTTCTATGGCTACACCTTC. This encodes CASSLGGQSFYGYTF.

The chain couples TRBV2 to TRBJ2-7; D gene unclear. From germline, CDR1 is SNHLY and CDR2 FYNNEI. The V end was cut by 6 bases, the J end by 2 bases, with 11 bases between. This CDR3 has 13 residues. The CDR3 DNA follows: TGTGCCAGCAGGGTTACGGACCCCTACGAGCAGTACTTC. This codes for CASRVTDPYEQYF.

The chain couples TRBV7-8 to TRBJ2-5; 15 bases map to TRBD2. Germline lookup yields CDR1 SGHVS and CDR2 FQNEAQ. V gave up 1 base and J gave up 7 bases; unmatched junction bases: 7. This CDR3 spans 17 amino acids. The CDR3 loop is CASSLGTSGRAYGTQYF. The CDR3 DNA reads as TGTGCCAGCAGCTTAGGGACTAGCGGGAGGGCCTATGGGACCCAGTACTTC.

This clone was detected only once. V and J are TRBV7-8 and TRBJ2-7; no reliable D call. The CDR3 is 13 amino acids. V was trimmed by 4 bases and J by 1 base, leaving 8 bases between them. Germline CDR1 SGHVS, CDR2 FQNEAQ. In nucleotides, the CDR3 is TGTGCCAGCAGCTCTTACAGTTCCTACGAGCAGTACTTC. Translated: CASSSYSSYEQYF.

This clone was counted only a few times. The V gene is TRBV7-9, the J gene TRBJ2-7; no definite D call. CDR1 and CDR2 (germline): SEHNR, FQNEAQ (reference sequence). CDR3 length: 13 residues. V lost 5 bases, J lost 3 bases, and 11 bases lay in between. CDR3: CASSPVTDYEQYF. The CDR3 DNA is TGTGCCAGCAGCCCGGTTACCGACTACGAGCAGTACTTC.

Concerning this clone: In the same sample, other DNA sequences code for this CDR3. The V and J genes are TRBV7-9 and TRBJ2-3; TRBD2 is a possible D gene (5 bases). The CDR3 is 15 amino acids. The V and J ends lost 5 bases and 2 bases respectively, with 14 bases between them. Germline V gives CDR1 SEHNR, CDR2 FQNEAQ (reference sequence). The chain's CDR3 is CASSLAGGNTDTQYF. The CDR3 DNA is TGTGCCAGCAGCCTGGCTGGAGGAAACACAGATACGCAGTATTTT.

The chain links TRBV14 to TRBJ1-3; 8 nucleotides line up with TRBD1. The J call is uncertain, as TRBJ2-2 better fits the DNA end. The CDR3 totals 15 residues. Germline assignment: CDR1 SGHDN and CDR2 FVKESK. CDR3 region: CASSQRTGPTGELFF. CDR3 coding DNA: TGTGCCAGCAGCCAAAGGACAGGGCCCACCGGGGAGCTGTTTTTT.

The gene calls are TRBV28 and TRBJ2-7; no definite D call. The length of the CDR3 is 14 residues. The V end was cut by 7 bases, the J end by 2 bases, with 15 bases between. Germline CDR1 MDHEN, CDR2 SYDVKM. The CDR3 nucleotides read TGTGCCAGCAACCCCTTACAAAGACCCTACGAGCAGTACTTC. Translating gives CASNPLQRPYEQYF.

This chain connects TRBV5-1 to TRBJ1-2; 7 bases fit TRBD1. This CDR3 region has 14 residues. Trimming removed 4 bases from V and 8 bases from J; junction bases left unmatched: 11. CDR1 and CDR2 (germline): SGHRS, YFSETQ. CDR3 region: CASSLLTGEDGYTF. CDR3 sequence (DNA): TGCGCCAGCAGCCTCCTCACAGGGGAGGACGGCTACACCTTC.

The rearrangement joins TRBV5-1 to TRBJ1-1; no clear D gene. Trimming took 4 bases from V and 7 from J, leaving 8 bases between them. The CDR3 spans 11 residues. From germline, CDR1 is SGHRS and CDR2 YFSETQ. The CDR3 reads CASSTGREAFF. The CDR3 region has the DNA TGCGCCAGCAGCACCGGGCGTGAAGCTTTCTTT.

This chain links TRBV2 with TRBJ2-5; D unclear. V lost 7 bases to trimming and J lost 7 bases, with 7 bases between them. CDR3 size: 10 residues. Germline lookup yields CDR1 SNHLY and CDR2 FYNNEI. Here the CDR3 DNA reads TGTGCCAGCAAGGCGGCGACCCAGTACTTC. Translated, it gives CASKAATQYF. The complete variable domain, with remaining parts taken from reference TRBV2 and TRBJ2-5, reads EPEVTQTPSHQVTQMGQEVILRCVPISNHLYFYWYRQILGQKVEFLVSFYNNEISEKSEIFDDQFSVERPDGSNFTLKIRSTKLEDSAMYFCASKAATQYFGPGTRLLVL.

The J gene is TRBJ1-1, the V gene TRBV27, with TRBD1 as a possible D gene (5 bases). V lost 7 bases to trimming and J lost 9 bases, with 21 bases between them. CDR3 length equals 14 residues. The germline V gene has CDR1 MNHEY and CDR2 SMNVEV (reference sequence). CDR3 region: CASNPTGPGIQAFF. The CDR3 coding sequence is TGTGCCAGCAATCCAACCGGACCAGGGATACAAGCTTTCTTT.

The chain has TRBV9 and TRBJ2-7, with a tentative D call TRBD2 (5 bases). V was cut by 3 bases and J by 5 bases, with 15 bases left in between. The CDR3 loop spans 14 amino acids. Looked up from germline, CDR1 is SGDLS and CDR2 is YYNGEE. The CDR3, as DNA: TGTGCCAGCAGCGCCGGGGTCGGAACCCACGAGCAGTACTTC. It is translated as CASSAGVGTHEQYF. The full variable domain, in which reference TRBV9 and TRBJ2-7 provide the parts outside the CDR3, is DSGVTQTPKHLITATGQRVTLRCSPRSGDLSVYWYQQSLDQGLQFLIQYYNGEERAKGNILERFSAQQFPDLHSELNLSSLELGDSALYFCASSAGVGTHEQYFGPGTRLTVT.